One and the same sample provided the 28 T cell receptor beta chains below, sequenced in a study of cytomegalovirus exposure and HLA in healthy donors. A multiplex PCR was run with 60 Vbeta primers and 13 Jbeta primers. Sequenced by immunoSEQ multiplex PCR; TCRdb stores in-frame clones only, minus some. The sample lists some 140,000 clones; 75% were seen once. Sequencing used PBMCs. The receptors shown here come from a man younger than 40 in good health and CMV-seronegative.

This clone has just a few counts. The chain recombines TRBV7-3 with TRBJ1-6, with D possibly TRBD1 on 5 matching bases. Trimming left V 5 bases short and J 5 bases short, with 13 bases between. The CDR3 covers 15 residues. Germline lookup yields CDR1 SGHTA and CDR2 FQGTGA. The CDR3 nucleotides are TGTGCCAGCAGCAGAACAACAGGAAATAATTCACCCCTCCACTTT. It encodes CASSRTTGNNSPLHF.

The genes are TRBV7-8 and TRBJ1-2, with TRBD1 matching over 7 bases. The CDR3 loop spans 14 amino acids. CDR1 is SGHVS, CDR2 FQNEAQ, per germline. Trimming took 5 bases from V and 5 from J; bases not matched to a gene: 8. The CDR3 spells CASSVDRKAYGYTF. The CDR3 DNA follows: TGTGCCAGCAGCGTGGACAGGAAAGCTTATGGCTACACCTTC.

The chain couples TRBV6-5 to TRBJ2-7; D is perhaps TRBD1 (5 bases). V lost 2 bases, J lost 2 bases, and 7 bases lay in between. This CDR3 has 13 residues. CDR1 MNHEY and CDR2 SVGAGI come from the germline V gene. This chain's CDR3 is CASSYPGTYEQYF. The CDR3 DNA reads TGTGCCAGCAGTTACCCAGGGACCTACGAGCAGTACTTC.

The rearrangement joins TRBV6-5 to TRBJ2-7; D is perhaps TRBD2 (6 bases). Germline CDR1 and CDR2: MNHEY and SVGAGI. Trimming pared 5 bases from V and 7 bases from J, leaving 18 bases between. The CDR3 spans 14 residues. CDR3 in amino acids: CASSLLGPRGEQYF. The CDR3 DNA is TGTGCCAGCAGTCTACTAGGGCCCCGGGGGGAGCAGTACTTC.

The table lists this clone with a few counts. The chain joins TRBV5-1 to TRBJ2-2; TRBD1 matches at 9 bases. This CDR3 spans 15 amino acids. Per the germline V gene, CDR1 is SGHRS and CDR2 is YFSETQ. V was pared by 0 bases and J by 3 bases, with 0 bases of the junction left unmatched. As DNA, the CDR3 is TGCGCCAGCAGCTTGGACAGGGGGCACACCGGGGAGCTGTTTTTT. It specifies CASSLDRGHTGELFF.

This clone has a handful of counts. This rearrangement joins TRBV28 to TRBJ2-7; possibly TRBD1 for D (5 bases). Germline loops: CDR1 MDHEN, CDR2 SYDVKM. V lost 7 bases and J 2 bases, leaving 15 bases between the germline ends. The CDR3 has 14 residues. CDR3 residues: CASIGASFPYEQYF. The CDR3 coding sequence is TGTGCCAGCATTGGGGCGTCATTCCCCTACGAGCAGTACTTC. Full variable domain (rest looked up from reference TRBV28 and TRBJ2-7): DVKVTQSSRYLVKRTGEKVFLECVQDMDHENMFWYRQDPGLGLRLIYFSYDVKMKEKGDIPEGYSVSREKKERFSLILESASTNQTSMYLCASIGASFPYEQYFGPGTRLTVT.

The rearrangement joins TRBV7-3 to TRBJ2-5; 8 nucleotides align to TRBD2. CDR1 SGHTA and CDR2 FQGTGA come from the germline V gene. J lost 5 bases, V lost 2 bases, and 1 base had no gene match. The CDR3 totals 13 residues. The chain's CDR3 is CASSLRGGETQYF. Written as DNA, the CDR3 is TGTGCCAGCAGCTTACGGGGGGGGGAGACCCAGTACTTC.

This chain connects TRBV4-2 to TRBJ2-5; 11 nucleotides match TRBD2. The CDR3 runs 15 residues. CDR1 and CDR2 (germline): LGHNA, YNFKEQ. Trimming at V came to 1 base and at J to 2 bases, leaving 0 bases not matched to a gene. CDR3 DNA: TGTGCCAGCAGCCAAGGACTAGCGGGGCAAGAGACCCAGTACTTC. Protein sequence: CASSQGLAGQETQYF.

The rearrangement joins TRBV19 to TRBJ1-5; the D is unclear. Germline CDR1 LNHDA, CDR2 SQIVND (reference sequence). The V end lost 5 bases, the J end lost 0 bases, and 11 bases lay between the germline ends. The CDR3 is 15 residues long. CDR3 sequence (DNA): TGTGCCAGTAGTTATTACAGCAATAGCAATCAGCCCCAGCATTTT. Translation: CASSYYSNSNQPQHF.

J is TRBJ2-7 and V is TRBV5-1, with 15 bases matching TRBD2. CDR1 and CDR2 from the germline V gene are SGHRS and YFSETQ. The J segment lost 7 bases and the V segment lost 3 bases, leaving 5 bases of the junction unmatched. This CDR3 is built from 15 residues. This chain's CDR3 is CASSYGLAGGGEQYF. CDR3 in DNA: TGCGCCAGCAGCTACGGACTAGCGGGAGGGGGGGAGCAGTACTTC. The complete variable domain, with remaining parts taken from reference TRBV5-1 and TRBJ2-7, reads KAGVTQTPRYLIKTRGQQVTLSCSPISGHRSVSWYQQTPGQGLQFLFEYFSETQRNKGNFPGRFSGRQFSNSRSEMNVSTLELGDSALYLCASSYGLAGGGEQYFGPGTRLTVT.

This rearrangement joins TRBV6-5 to TRBJ2-1; tentative D call: TRBD2 (6 bases). The germline V gene encodes CDR1 MNHEY and CDR2 SVGAGI. The V and J ends lost 6 bases and 7 bases respectively, with 10 bases between them. This CDR3 comprises 12 residues. This CDR3 is CASSLSGNEQFF. The DNA for the CDR3 is TGTGCCAGCAGCCTCAGCGGGAATGAGCAGTTCTTC.

The rearrangement links TRBV6-5 to TRBJ2-7; D might be TRBD2 (6 bases). This CDR3 has 14 residues. V was clipped by 0 bases and J by 3 bases, with 9 bases between them. Germline values: CDR1 MNHEY, CDR2 SVGAGI. DNA for the CDR3: TGTGCCAGCAGTTACTCGGGGAGGCGCTACGAGCAGTACTTC. This codes for CASSYSGRRYEQYF.

DNA for the CDR3: TGTGCCAGCAGTTTGATGGGCGGGAGCTCCTACGAGCAGTACTTC. Its protein product is CASSLMGGSSYEQYF. This chain joins TRBV27 and TRBJ2-7; 7 bases align to TRBD2. Germline loops: CDR1 MNHEY, CDR2 SMNVEV (reference sequence). The J segment lost 0 bases and the V segment lost 3 bases, leaving 5 bases of the junction unmatched. There are 15 residues in the CDR3.

CDR3 DNA sequence: TGTGCCAGCAGGGACGCTCCCGGGACAGGGGACAGCTCTGGGGCCAACGTCCTGACTTTC. Its translation: CASRDAPGTGDSSGANVLTF. This chain joins TRBV2 and TRBJ2-6; 10 positions match TRBD1. Per the germline V gene, CDR1 is SNHLY and CDR2 is FYNNEI. Unmatched junction bases numbered 14, after V lost 6 bases and J lost 0 bases. The CDR3 spans 20 residues.

The chain is built from TRBV7-9 and TRBJ2-2, with 9 bases identical to TRBD1. CDR1 SEHNR and CDR2 FQNEAQ come from the germline V gene (reference sequence). Trimming at V came to 5 bases and at J to 3 bases, leaving 7 bases not matched to a gene. The CDR3 loop spans 16 amino acids. The CDR3 region is CASSPWTGVDTGELFF. The CDR3 coding sequence is TGTGCCAGCAGCCCCTGGACAGGGGTGGACACCGGGGAGCTGTTTTTT.

J is TRBJ2-7 and V is TRBV7-9, with unresolved D. This CDR3 is built from 13 residues. Germline values: CDR1 SEHNR, CDR2 FQNEAQ (reference sequence). Trimming took 0 bases from V and 6 from J, leaving 9 bases between them. The CDR3 coding sequence is TGTGCCAGCAGCTTAGCCCCAGGAATCGAGCAGTACTTC. Its translation: CASSLAPGIEQYF.

CDR3 amino acids: CASRQAGSPLHF. The CDR3 DNA is TGTGCCAGCAGACAAGCGGGTTCACCCCTCCACTTT. This sequence joins TRBV27 and TRBJ1-6; D is unresolved. This CDR3 is 12 amino acids long. V was cut by 6 bases and J by 9 bases, with 9 bases left in between. Germline CDR1 and CDR2: MNHEY and SMNVEV (reference sequence).

This clone was detected only a few times. The V and J genes are TRBV19 and TRBJ2-7; tentatively, D is TRBD1 (5 bases). V was pared by 4 bases and J by 5 bases, with 6 bases between. Germline V gene sequence: CDR1 LNHDA, CDR2 SQIVND (reference sequence). CDR3 length: 11 amino acids. The CDR3 loop reads CASSRGNEQYF. The CDR3 nucleotides read TGTGCCAGTAGTAGGGGCAACGAGCAGTACTTC.

This clone was picked up one time. This rearrangement joins TRBV11-2 to TRBJ1-2, with TRBD1 identical over 10 bases. The CDR3 runs 15 residues. The germline CDR1 and CDR2 sequences are SGHAT and FQNNGV. The trim removed 4 bases at V and 8 bases at J, leaving 10 bases unmatched. CDR3 sequence (DNA): TGTGCCAGCAGCTCGACAGGGGGCAATCTATGGGGCTACACCTTC. Protein product: CASSSTGGNLWGYTF.

This chain links TRBV5-1 with TRBJ1-1; the match to TRBD1 covers 7 bases. Trimming took 4 bases from V and 5 from J; bases not matched to a gene: 11. The CDR3 has 15 residues. In germline, CDR1 is SGHRS, CDR2 YFSETQ. The CDR3 here is CASSLPQGIGTEAFF. CDR3 in DNA: TGCGCCAGCAGCCTCCCACAGGGGATAGGTACTGAAGCTTTCTTT.

This clone was recorded only once. The V gene is TRBV6-1, the J gene TRBJ1-5; 8 nucleotides line up with TRBD1. Germline-derived CDR1 and CDR2 are MNHNS and SASEGT. CDR3 size: 16 residues. V trimming: 3 bases; J trimming: 2 bases; junction bases outside the gene matches: 6. CDR3 residues: CASSEQGAIGNQPQHF. The CDR3 DNA reads TGTGCCAGCAGTGAGCAGGGGGCTATAGGCAATCAGCCCCAGCATTTT.

The chain uses TRBV9 and TRBJ1-2, with D tentatively TRBD1 (5 bases). This CDR3 region has 14 residues. Germline CDR1 is SGDLS and CDR2 is YYNGEE. Trimming took 0 bases from V and 2 from J, leaving 8 bases between them. The DNA of the CDR3 is TGTGCCAGCAGCGTAGAGGGGCCCAACTATGGCTACACCTTC. Translation gives CASSVEGPNYGYTF.

The chain carries TRBV28 and TRBJ1-2; D gene ambiguous. V shed 6 bases and J shed 8 bases, with 16 bases lying between them. CDR1 is MDHEN and CDR2 is SYDVKM in the germline V gene. The CDR3 consists of 13 residues. For the CDR3, the DNA is TGTGCCAGCAGGAAGACAACCCATAACGGCTACACCTTC. This codes for CASRKTTHNGYTF.

The J gene is TRBJ2-6, the V gene TRBV19; 7 nucleotides line up with TRBD1. After removal of 5 bases from V and 2 bases from J, the junction contained 3 bases not matched to a gene. Germline CDR1 is LNHDA and CDR2 is SQIVND (reference sequence). The CDR3 spans 15 residues. CDR3 DNA sequence: TGTGCCAGTAGTCCAGGGACAGCTGGGGCCAACGTCCTGACTTTC. It codes for CASSPGTAGANVLTF.

V and J are TRBV9 and TRBJ2-7; D ambiguous. This CDR3 has 14 amino acids. The germline CDR1 and CDR2 sequences are SGDLS and YYNGEE. V was clipped by 0 bases and J by 0 bases, with 7 bases between them. The DNA for the CDR3 is TGTGCCAGCAGCGTAGAGAGTAGCTCCTACGAGCAGTACTTC. Translation: CASSVESSSYEQYF.

This chain connects TRBV30 to TRBJ1-1, with a tentative D call TRBD1 (5 bases). Germline CDR1 reads GTSNPN; CDR2 reads SVGIG (reference sequence). This CDR3 spans 12 amino acids. Trimming removed 4 bases at V and 7 bases at J, with 13 bases between. CDR3 bases: TGTGCCTGGATCGCCTTAGGGGTTGAAGCTTTCTTT. Protein: CAWIALGVEAFF.

This clone was seen once. This chain connects TRBV30 to TRBJ1-1; D possibly corresponds to TRBD1 (5 bases). Trimming left V 2 bases short and J 5 bases short, with 12 bases between. This CDR3 spans 13 amino acids. CDR1 is GTSNPN and CDR2 is SVGIG in the germline V gene (reference sequence). CDR3 region: CAWSRYRFTEAFF. The CDR3 bases are TGTGCCTGGAGTCGATACAGGTTTACTGAAGCTTTCTTT.

Only one count was recorded for this clone. The J gene is TRBJ2-3, the V gene TRBV27, with 9 positions matching TRBD1. CDR1 is MNHEY and CDR2 is SMNVEV in the germline V gene (reference sequence). This CDR3 comprises 17 residues. V dropped 5 bases and J dropped 5; count of bases not matched to a gene: 14. CDR3 coding DNA: TGTGCCAGCAGTGGATTAACAGGGGGCGGTATTGGAGATACGCAGTATTTT. Translation: CASSGLTGGGIGDTQYF.